These 9 T cell receptor beta chains were all obtained from the same sample, sequenced in a study of CD8+ T cells in alopecia areata. The treatment: oral pan-JAK inhibitor, 5-10 mg twice daily. Researchers gathered lesional scalp punch biopsies and peripheral blood from patients with alopecia areata. Extraction and reverse transcription of RNA yielded cDNA as the sequencing template. The data were produced by immunoSEQ multiplex PCR, yet TCRdb's version contains in-frame clones alone and is incomplete. Here the sample spans around 19,000 clones, 50% to 70% being singletons. The sample consisted of skin, taken at week 4, from a patient treated with tofacitinib. These receptors all come from a human donor with alopecia areata.

This clone was detected once. The gene calls are TRBV12-5 and TRBJ2-3; 12 positions match TRBD2. Germline V gives CDR1 LGHNT, CDR2 FRNRAP. J lost 4 bases, V lost 6 bases, and 11 bases had no gene match. The CDR3 totals 17 residues. CDR3 residues: CASGHASGGALPDTQYF. The DNA of the CDR3 is TGTGCTAGTGGCCACGCTAGCGGGGGGGCCTTACCAGATACGCAGTATTTT. The variable domain in full, with the rest retrieved from reference TRBV12-5 and TRBJ2-3, is DARVTQTPRHKVTEMGQEVTMRCQPILGHNTVFWYRQTMMQGLELLAYFRNRAPLDDSGMPKDRFSAEMPDATLATLKIQPSEPRDSAVYFCASGHASGGALPDTQYFGPGTRLTVL.

This clone was detected only a few times. The J gene is TRBJ2-7, the V gene TRBV6-6, with TRBD2 as a possible D gene (6 bases). CDR3 size: 15 residues. Per the germline V gene, CDR1 is MNHNY and CDR2 is SVGAGI (reference sequence). V was shortened by 5 bases and J by 1 base, with 15 bases between the two germline ends. The CDR3 protein is CASSVSVGGSYEQYF. For the CDR3, the DNA is TGTGCCAGCAGTGTCTCAGTTGGGGGGTCCTACGAGCAGTACTTC.

The chain joins TRBV19 to TRBJ1-3; D perhaps matches TRBD1 (5 bases). The V gene's germline CDR1 is LNHDA and CDR2 SQIVND (reference sequence). This CDR3 region has 17 residues. With 5 bases removed from V and 0 bases from J, the gap between germline ends came to 17 bases. CDR3 coding DNA: TGTGCCAGTAGTCCTATTCCGGGACGGCTCTCTGGAAACACCATATATTTT. It codes for CASSPIPGRLSGNTIYF.

This chain connects TRBV5-1 to TRBJ2-5, with no clear D. The CDR3 totals 16 residues. Trimming removed 0 bases from V and 1 base from J, with 13 bases in between. Germline V lookup: CDR1 SGHRS, CDR2 YFSETQ. The CDR3 region is CASSLAVSEPQETQYF. The CDR3 region has the DNA TGCGCCAGCAGCTTGGCGGTATCGGAGCCCCAAGAGACCCAGTACTTC.

This clone was detected only a few times. V is TRBV19 and J is TRBJ2-7; possible D gene TRBD1, 6 bases. V lost 6 bases, J lost 9 bases, and 15 bases lay in between. This CDR3 region has 12 residues. Looked up from germline, CDR1 is LNHDA and CDR2 is SQIVND (reference sequence). The CDR3 spells CASSASGTRQYF. CDR3 nucleotides: TGTGCCAGTAGCGCATCCGGGACAAGGCAGTACTTC. Drawing the rest from reference TRBV19 and TRBJ2-7, the complete variable domain is DGGITQSPKYLFRKEGQNVTLSCEQNLNHDAMYWYRQDPGQGLRLIYYSQIVNDFQKGDIAEGYSVSREKKESFPLTVTSAQKNPTAFYLCASSASGTRQYFGPGTRLTVT.

This clone appeared a few times. This chain connects TRBV7-6 to TRBJ2-3, with D maybe TRBD2 (5 bases). Germline loops: CDR1 SGHVS, CDR2 FNYEAQ. This CDR3 comprises 17 residues. The germline V and J ends were trimmed by 5 bases and 7 bases, with 25 bases remaining between them. CDR3 DNA sequence: TGTGCCAGCAGCCCTTCCTCGGGAACCGACTTTGGGAATACGCAGTATTTT. Protein product: CASSPSSGTDFGNTQYF.

The chain joins TRBV5-4 to TRBJ2-1, with 9 bases that match TRBD2. The junction had 13 bases not matched to a gene; V was cut back by 7 bases and J by 2 bases. The CDR3 contains 17 residues. Germline assignment: CDR1 SGHNT and CDR2 YYREEE (reference sequence). CDR3 region: CASASDPGLAAYNEQFF. CDR3 nucleotide sequence: TGTGCCAGCGCCTCAGATCCGGGACTAGCAGCCTACAATGAGCAGTTCTTC.

V and J are TRBV9 and TRBJ2-3; TRBD2 might be the D (7 bases). Trimming cost V 0 bases and J 2 bases, with 10 bases left between them. The CDR3 sequence is 15 residues long. CDR1 and CDR2 from the germline V gene are SGDLS and YYNGEE. CDR3 sequence (DNA): TGTGCCAGCAGCGTAGGCGGGGGCCACACAGATACGCAGTATTTT. This encodes CASSVGGGHTDTQYF.

The genes are TRBV20-1 and TRBJ2-5, with unresolved D. The CDR3 totals 11 residues. The germline CDR1 and CDR2 sequences are DFQATT and SNEGSKA (reference sequence). V was pared by 8 bases and J by 3 bases, with 10 bases between. The CDR3: CSYVYKETQYF. CDR3 DNA sequence: TGCAGTTACGTCTATAAAGAGACCCAGTACTTC.